The rows below give T cell receptor beta chains drawn from one sample of a study of response to subunit inactivated influenza vaccine. One entry per CDR3 protein results from TCRdb running MiXCR on the RT-PCR reads. This table holds some 480,000 distinct CDR3 sequences, approximately 11% found once. The specimen comprised PBMCs from blood, sampled about 6 weeks after vaccination. The receptors shown here come from a man in his forties or fifties who received an inactivated influenza vaccine. The CDR3 runs from the conserved cysteine through the conserved F or W. A D gene is named only where the DNA matches it firmly. Where a row states a size, it is once, few, many or the class of an expanded clone; other rows omit it.

>TRBV12-3/TRBV12-4|TRBD2|TRBJ2-5|NA
TGTGCCAGCAGTCCTCCGGGACTAGCGAGCCAAGAGACCCAGTACTTC
CASSPPGLASQETQYF
>TRBV5-1|TRBD2|TRBJ2-3|few
TGCGCCAGCTCTACTAGCGGGAGATCAGATACGCAGTATTTT
CASSTSGRSDTQYF
>TRBV6-2/TRBV6-3|NA|TRBJ2-1|many
TGTGCCAGCAGTTATTGGACAGACAATGAGCAGTTCTTC
CASSYWTDNEQFF
>TRBV12-3/TRBV12-4|NA|TRBJ2-3|few
TGTGCCAGCAGTTTGGGGGTGCCTCCTGGCACAGATACGCAGTATTTT
CASSLGVPPGTDTQYF
>TRBV12-3/TRBV12-4|NA|TRBJ2-2|many
TGTGCCAGCAGTCAGAAAAACACCGGGGAGCTGTTTTTT
CASSQKNTGELFF
>TRBV9|NA|TRBJ2-3|many
TGTGCCAGCAGCCCCGAGTGGGCATCCGCTAGCACAGATACGCAGTATTTT
CASSPEWASASTDTQYF
>TRBV27|NA|TRBJ1-2|NA
TGTGCCAGCAGAAGGTCGGGGGCCTATGGCTACACCTTC
CASRRSGAYGYTF
>TRBV28|TRBD1|TRBJ1-5|NA
TGTGCCAGCAGTTTAGCGACAGGGGTGAGCCAGCCCCAGCATTTT
CASSLATGVSQPQHF
>TRBV11-3|TRBD2|TRBJ2-7|NA
TGTGCCAGCAGCTTAGTGGGACTAGCGGCAAAAGAGCAGTACTTC
CASSLVGLAAKEQYF
>TRBV12-3/TRBV12-4|TRBD2|TRBJ2-7|many
TGTGCCACCCAGCGGGGGGAAAGCTCCTACGAGCAGTACTTC
CATQRGESSYEQYF
>TRBV12-3/TRBV12-4|TRBD1|TRBJ1-6|NA
TGTGCCAGCAGTTTCCTGGACAGGGGGAGACCCCTCCACTTT
CASSFLDRGRPLHF
>TRBV4-2|TRBD1|TRBJ2-5|few
TGTGCCAGCAGCATCCAATGGACAGGACACCAAGAGACCCAGTACTTC
CASSIQWTGHQETQYF
>TRBV7-9|NA|TRBJ2-3|NA
TGTGCCAGCAGCTTCGACCAGTGGGATACGCAGTATTTT
CASSFDQWDTQYF
>TRBV20-1|NA|TRBJ1-6|once
TGCTGCGCTAGAGATCCGGACCAGGGTAGTTCACCCCTCCACTTT
CCARDPDQGSSPLHF
>TRBV28|TRBD1|TRBJ2-1|few
TGTGCCAGCAGTACCCTAGGGACAGGGCTCTACAATGAGCAGTTCTTC
CASSTLGTGLYNEQFF
>TRBV15|NA|TRBJ2-3|few
TGTGCCACCAGCATCCGACTGGAAGATACGCAGTATTTT
CATSIRLEDTQYF
>TRBV25-1|NA|TRBJ2-3|few
TGTGCCAGCAGGAATAGCCGACATAGCACAGATACGCAGTATTTT
CASRNSRHSTDTQYF
>TRBV20-1|NA|TRBJ2-5|few
TGCAGTGCTAGAAGCAGGGTATCGGTAGAGACCCAGTACTTC
CSARSRVSVETQYF
>TRBV5-6|NA|TRBJ2-3|few
TGTGCCAGCAGCTTGGTAGCCTCCCCTGGCACAGATACGCAGTATTTT
CASSLVASPGTDTQYF
>TRBV29-1|TRBD1|TRBJ1-1|few
TGCAGCGTTGAAAGACAGGGTAGAACTGAAGCTTTCTTT
CSVERQGRTEAFF
>TRBV19|TRBD1|TRBJ1-1|NA
TGTGCCAGTAGTATGTTTGGAGGCAGGGGGCCTGAAGCTTTCTTT
CASSMFGGRGPEAFF
>TRBV29-1|NA|TRBJ1-2|many
TGCAGCGTTACACAGTCTAACTATGGCTACACCTTC
CSVTQSNYGYTF
>TRBV20-1|TRBD2|TRBJ2-2|many
TGCAGTGCTAATACGCGGGGGACCTACACCGGGGAGCTGTTTTTT
CSANTRGTYTGELFF
>TRBV7-9|TRBD2|TRBJ2-7|few
TGTGCCAGCAGCTTATGGGCTAGCGGAGGGGCCGAGCAGTACTTC
CASSLWASGGAEQYF
>TRBV12-3/TRBV12-4|TRBD1|TRBJ2-6|few
TGTGCCAGCAGCCTCGACAGGGGGTTCTCTGGGGCCAACGTCCTGACTTTC
CASSLDRGFSGANVLTF
>TRBV5-1|NA|TRBJ1-3|many
TGCGCCAGCAGCTTGGCCTCGGCTGGAAACACCATATATTTT
CASSLASAGNTIYF
>TRBV20-1|NA|TRBJ1-2|NA
TGCAGTGCCGAACAGAGGAACTATGGCTACACCTTC
CSAEQRNYGYTF
>TRBV5-1|NA|TRBJ2-1|few
TGCGCCAGCAGCTCGTCGTGGGGGGCCTACAATGAGCAGTTCTTC
CASSSSWGAYNEQFF
>TRBV28|NA|TRBJ1-5|few
TGTGCCAGCAGTTTCAACAGACTCCGTCAGCCCCAGCATTTT
CASSFNRLRQPQHF
>TRBV6-1|TRBD1|TRBJ2-3|NA
TGTGCCAGCCGAATTTCCGGGACAGAAGATACGCAGTATTTT
CASRISGTEDTQYF
>TRBV20-1|NA|TRBJ1-5|many
TGCAGTGCTAGACAGGATAGCAATCAGCCCCAGCATTTT
CSARQDSNQPQHF
>TRBV5-6|NA|TRBJ2-5|NA
TGTGCCAGCAGCTTGTCTGGGTACCAAGAGACCCAGTACTTC
CASSLSGYQETQYF
>TRBV20-1|TRBD2|TRBJ2-7|few
TGCAGTGCTACCACCAAGCGGGGATCCTACGAGCAGTACTTC
CSATTKRGSYEQYF
>TRBV4-2|TRBD2|TRBJ2-7|NA
TGTGCCAGCAGCCAATCAGTTAGCGGGGGCGCTAGCTCCTACGAGCAGTACTTC
CASSQSVSGGASSYEQYF
>TRBV29-1|NA|TRBJ2-3|few
TGCAGCGTTGGGGAGACAGATACGCAGTATTTT
CSVGETDTQYF
>TRBV4-2|TRBD2|TRBJ2-1|few
TGTGCCAGCAGCCAAGATCGGCCTAGCGGGGGGGAGGTTTCCTACAATGAGCAGTTCTTC
CASSQDRPSGGEVSYNEQFF
>TRBV5-1|TRBD2|TRBJ2-1|few
TGCGCCAGCAGCTCGGGACTAGCGGGAGCGATCAATGAGCAGTTCTTC
CASSSGLAGAINEQFF
>TRBV12-3/TRBV12-4|TRBD1|TRBJ2-4|NA
TGTGCCAGCACCAATGGGACAGTCAAAAACATTCAGTACTTC
CASTNGTVKNIQYF
>TRBV28|NA|TRBJ2-1|NA
TGTGCCAGCTCAGAAGGGAGTGTGGGTTACAATGAGCAGTTCTTC
CASSEGSVGYNEQFF
>TRBV6-1|NA|TRBJ2-3|NA
TGTGCCAGCGGAACACCAGGGGGGAGCACAGATACGCAGTATTTT
CASGTPGGSTDTQYF
>TRBV12-3/TRBV12-4|TRBD1|TRBJ1-1|many
TGTGCCAGCAGCCAGGGGGGAGGGGGCAACACTGAAGCTTTCTTT
CASSQGGGGNTEAFF
>TRBV7-9|NA|TRBJ1-2|few
TGTGCCAGCAGCTCAAGGGGTGGCAGCGCGTATGGCTACACCTTC
CASSSRGGSAYGYTF